The clone carrying this T cell receptor (beta chain) was seen only a few times. The CDR3 loop spans 15 amino acids. J lost 5 bases, V lost 3 bases, and 11 bases had no gene match. Germline CDR1 GTSNPN, CDR2 SVGIG (reference sequence). TCRdb analysed the RT-PCR reads with MiXCR anew, one entry per CDR3 protein. Of about 700,000 distinct CDR3 sequences listed, 13% to 15% are singletons. The source is a female donor in good health, serving as a healthy control. Input material: memory CD4+ T cells from blood. The V call is TRBV30, the J call TRBJ2-7; TRBD2 agrees at 9 bases. This CDR3 reads CAWSPFSGSHNEQYF. The CDR3 coding sequence is TGTGCCTGGAGCCCCTTTAGCGGGAGTCACAACGAGCAGTACTTC.